These 7 T cell receptor beta chains originate from one sample sequenced in a study of T cell responses to AZD1222 COVID-19 vaccine. Generated by immunoSEQ multiplex PCR, the TCRdb table keeps only in-frame clones and is missing some. The sample has approximately 130,000 clones; roughly 86% are singletons. Source: peripheral blood, taken 28 days after the second AZD1222 dose. The receptor source for this set is an adult who received the AZD1222 COVID-19 vaccine.

This rearrangement joins TRBV29-1 to TRBJ1-2; tentative D call: TRBD1 (6 bases). Germline loops: CDR1 SQVTM, CDR2 ANQGSEA. There are 15 residues in the CDR3. V lost 0 bases, J lost 8 bases, and 19 bases lay in between. CDR3: CSVEDLGRGISGYTF. The CDR3 coding sequence is TGCAGCGTTGAAGATCTCGGGAGGGGGATTAGCGGCTACACCTTC. The full variable domain, in which reference TRBV29-1 and TRBJ1-2 provide the parts outside the CDR3, is SAVISQKPSRDICQRGTSLTIQCQVDSQVTMMFWYRQQPGQSLTLIATANQGSEATYESGFVIDKFPISRPNLTFSTLTVSNMSPEDSSIYLCSVEDLGRGISGYTFGSGTRLTVV.

This chain links TRBV9 with TRBJ2-2; D is unclear. Germline CDR1 reads SGDLS; CDR2 reads YYNGEE. V was pared by 5 bases and J by 2 bases, with 10 bases between. CDR3 size: 14 residues. The CDR3 protein is CASRSPTNTGELFF. CDR3 nucleotides: TGTGCCAGCAGGAGTCCCACCAACACCGGGGAGCTGTTTTTT.

The rearrangement links TRBV11-2 to TRBJ2-1; D not certain. Germline V gene sequence: CDR1 SGHAT, CDR2 FQNNGV. The CDR3 covers 13 residues. Trimming took off 1 base at V and 8 bases at J, with 9 bases between the two ends. The CDR3, as DNA: TGTGCCAGCAGCTTAGTTTCGCACCATGAGCAGTTCTTC. Amino acids: CASSLVSHHEQFF.

This clone was found once. The rearrangement joins TRBV5-1 to TRBJ1-5, with a weak D call TRBD1 (6 bases). The CDR3 is 15 residues long. Germline CDR1 reads SGHRS; CDR2 reads YFSETQ. V dropped 2 bases and J dropped 0 bases, with 9 bases sitting between them. The CDR3 DNA is TGCGCCAGCAGCTTACAGGGTTATAGCAATCAGCCCCAGCATTTT. As protein: CASSLQGYSNQPQHF.

The chain carries TRBV15 and TRBJ2-7; 7 bases align to TRBD1. The trim removed 9 bases at V and 1 base at J, leaving 9 bases unmatched. Germline V lookup: CDR1 LNHNV, CDR2 YYDKDF (reference sequence). CDR3 size: 14 residues. CDR3 nucleotide sequence: TGTGCCACTTCCCGGGACAGACCTTCCTACGAGCAGTACTTC. Translating it yields CATSRDRPSYEQYF.

The chain recombines TRBV7-9 with TRBJ1-2, with a possible D match to TRBD1 (6 bases). The CDR3 sequence is 13 residues long. CDR1 and CDR2 from the germline V gene are SEHNR and FQNEAQ (reference sequence). Trimming pared 6 bases from V and 6 bases from J, leaving 14 bases between. The CDR3: CASSFDRSHGYTF. The CDR3 region has the DNA TGTGCCAGCAGTTTCGACAGGAGTCATGGCTACACCTTC.

The chain carries TRBV3-1 (or the pseudogene TRBV3-2) and TRBJ2-5; D call uncertain. Trimming removed 7 bases from V and 4 bases from J, with 13 bases in between. The CDR3 totals 13 residues. The germline CDR1 and CDR2 sequences are LGHDT and YNNKEL (reference sequence). The CDR3 DNA follows: TGTGCCAGCACCCTTAGGTTGGGAGAGACCCAGTACTTC. It translates to CASTLRLGETQYF.